Listed here is a single TCR beta chain. Its cognate antigen is unknown. Here immunoSEQ multiplex PCR was the method, and the copy in TCRdb shows in-frame clones only, minus some. This table has approximately 150,000 clones, about 91% appearing once. This record comes from a study of T cell responses to AZD1222 COVID-19 vaccine. General study points: It should be noted that donors were predominantly white British and more often female, and clonal diversity was possibly underestimated. None of the repertoires were sampled until the peak T cell response had passed. Baseline seropositivity occurred in only a handful of AZD1222 recipients. Spike-wide vaccine-associated CD4 TCRs dominated at 160-218 and 743-854.

V was shortened by 4 bases and J by 0 bases, with 10 bases between the two germline ends. The germline V gene has CDR1 SEHNR and CDR2 FQNEAQ (reference sequence). This CDR3 contains 15 residues. This material consisted of peripheral blood, taken on day 0 of MenACWY control vaccination. The receptor comes from an adult in good health. The V gene is TRBV7-9, the J gene TRBJ1-3, with D perhaps matching TRBD1 (6 bases). CDR3 nucleotides: TGTGCCAGCAGCTACGGGACAAACTCTGGAAACACCATATATTTT. It is translated as CASSYGTNSGNTIYF.